Each of the 15 T cell receptor beta chains below was sequenced from the same sample in a study of OX40 agonist ivuxolimab in advanced cancers. Clones were sequenced by immunoSEQ multiplex PCR, and TCRdb holds only the in-frame ones, with some missing. The table has 55,000 to 90,000 clones, roughly 80% seen once. The sample was CD4+ or CD8+ T cells sorted from blood, taken in a trial of the OX40 agonist ivuxolimab. The source of these receptors is an adult with an advanced solid tumor such as melanoma, head and neck, liver or kidney cancer.

The CDR3 DNA follows: TGTGCCAGCAGCTCCAGCTCTGGGGCCAACGTCCTGACTTTC. Protein: CASSSSSGANVLTF. The chain carries TRBV13 and TRBJ2-6; no firm D call. The CDR3 length is 14 residues. Germline loops: CDR1 PRHDT, CDR2 FYEKMQ (reference sequence). V gave up 4 bases and J gave up 0 bases, with 4 bases separating them.

Notes on this clone: At the DNA level, this CDR3 is encoded by other sequences in the same sample as well. The rearrangement links TRBV2 to TRBJ1-6; 7 bases align to TRBD1. CDR3 length: 14 residues. The J segment lost 6 bases and the V segment lost 6 bases, leaving 5 bases of the junction unmatched. The germline V gene has CDR1 SNHLY and CDR2 FYNNEI. The CDR3 nucleotides are TGTGCCAGCAGCCAACAGGGGCCTAATTCACCCCTCCACTTT. Protein: CASSQQGPNSPLHF. The variable domain in full, with the rest retrieved from reference TRBV2 and TRBJ1-6, is EPEVTQTPSHQVTQMGQEVILRCVPISNHLYFYWYRQILGQKVEFLVSFYNNEISEKSEIFDDQFSVERPDGSNFTLKIRSTKLEDSAMYFCASSQQGPNSPLHFGNGTRLTVT.

The rearrangement joins TRBV7-2 to TRBJ2-6; TRBD1 aligns across 12 bases. The J segment lost 4 bases and the V segment lost 8 bases, leaving 9 bases of the junction unmatched. The CDR3 runs to 17 residues. Germline CDR1 and CDR2: SGHTA and FQGNSA. The CDR3 loop is CASLPGQGALGANVLTF. The CDR3 nucleotides are TGTGCCAGCTTACCGGGACAGGGGGCGCTAGGGGCCAACGTCCTGACTTTC. The entire variable domain, with the rest obtained from reference TRBV7-2 and TRBJ2-6, is as follows: GAGVSQSPSNKVTEKGKDVELRCDPISGHTALYWYRQSLGQGLEFLIYFQGNSAPDKSGLPSDRFSAERTGGSVSTLTIQRTQQEDSAVYLCASLPGQGALGANVLTFGAGSRLTVL.

The V call is TRBV5-1, the J call TRBJ2-4; D is unresolved. V was shortened by 0 bases and J by 13 bases, with 11 bases between the two germline ends. This CDR3 comprises 12 residues. Germline V gene data show CDR1 as SGHRS and CDR2 as YFSETQ. The CDR3 region is CASSLDSSGQYF. As DNA, the CDR3 is TGCGCCAGCAGCTTGGACTCCTCTGGGCAGTACTTC.

The chain combines TRBV7-6 with TRBJ1-1, with D unclear. This CDR3 comprises 13 residues. V shed 3 bases and J shed 5 bases, with 10 bases lying between them. Per the germline V gene, CDR1 is SGHVS and CDR2 is FNYEAQ. For the CDR3, the DNA is TGTGCCAGCAGCTTTCAGCCCTATACTGAAGCTTTCTTT. Translating it yields CASSFQPYTEAFF. Based on the CDR3 plus reference TRBV7-6 and TRBJ1-1, the full variable domain is GAGVSQSPRYKVTKRGQDVALRCDPISGHVSLYWYRQALGQGPEFLTYFNYEAQQDKSGLPNDRFSAERPEGSISTLTIQRTEQRDSAMYRCASSFQPYTEAFFGQGTRLTVV.

This chain joins TRBV5-1 and TRBJ1-1; D remains ambiguous. V lost 0 bases and J lost 0, with 6 bases in between. The germline V gene has CDR1 SGHRS and CDR2 YFSETQ. The CDR3 loop spans 14 amino acids. CDR3 in DNA: TGCGCCAGCAGCTTGGCCGAGGTGAACACTGAAGCTTTCTTT. It codes for CASSLAEVNTEAFF.

CDR3 amino acids: CASSTPRLGFNEQFF. The CDR3, as DNA: TGTGCCAGTAGTACGCCGCGCCTGGGGTTTAATGAGCAGTTCTTC. The chain joins TRBV19 to TRBJ2-1; D is uncertain. The CDR3 has 15 amino acids. CDR1 LNHDA and CDR2 SQIVND come from the germline V gene (reference sequence). V was trimmed by 4 bases and J by 7 bases, leaving 17 bases between them. Based on the CDR3 plus reference TRBV19 and TRBJ2-1, the full variable domain is DGGITQSPKYLFRKEGQNVTLSCEQNLNHDAMYWYRQDPGQGLRLIYYSQIVNDFQKGDIAEGYSVSREKKESFPLTVTSAQKNPTAFYLCASSTPRLGFNEQFFGPGTRLTVL.

J is TRBJ2-7 and V is TRBV27; 9 positions match TRBD1. Per germline, CDR1 MNHEY and CDR2 SMNVEV (reference sequence). CDR3 length: 14 residues. Trimming at V came to 5 bases and at J to 5 bases, leaving 7 bases not matched to a gene. In DNA form, the CDR3 reads TGTGCCAGCAGTCCTGGGACAGGGCTACACGAGCAGTACTTC. Translation gives CASSPGTGLHEQYF.

The gene calls are TRBV5-8 and TRBJ2-5; D gene unclear. Trimming shortened V by 4 bases and J by 2 bases, and 15 bases separated the two germline ends. From germline, CDR1 is SGHTS and CDR2 YDEGEE. This CDR3 comprises 15 residues. The CDR3 DNA reads as TGTGCCAGCAGCCCGTTATTCAGGTCTCAAGAGACCCAGTACTTC. Translating gives CASSPLFRSQETQYF. The entire variable domain, with the rest obtained from reference TRBV5-8 and TRBJ2-5, is as follows: EAGVTQSPTHLIKTRGQQATLRCSPISGHTSVYWYQQALGLGLQFLLWYDEGEERNRGNFPPRFSGRQFPNYSSELNVNALELEDSALYLCASSPLFRSQETQYFGPGTRLLVL.

The rearrangement uses TRBV29-1 and TRBJ2-2; 8 bases match TRBD2. The CDR3 spans 13 residues. Germline trimming cut 6 bases from V and 4 bases from J; bases unmatched to any gene: 4. CDR1 and CDR2 (germline): SQVTM, ANQGSEA. Written as DNA, the CDR3 is TGCAGCGTCCGGGAGGGGGGCACCGGGGAGCTGTTTTTT. This translates into CSVREGGTGELFF.

This clone came up a few times. The J gene is TRBJ2-7, the V gene TRBV28; 10 bases agree with TRBD2. The CDR3 contains 14 residues. The V gene's germline CDR1 is MDHEN and CDR2 SYDVKM. V was pared by 6 bases and J by 9 bases, with 11 bases of the junction left unmatched. The CDR3 loop is CASSLLAGASGQYF. For the CDR3, the DNA is TGTGCCAGCAGCCTGCTAGCGGGGGCCTCCGGGCAGTACTTC.

This chain links TRBV19 with TRBJ2-2; the D is unclear. Between the trimmed V and J ends, which lost 9 bases and 5 bases, there was a span of 19 bases. The germline CDR1 and CDR2 sequences are LNHDA and SQIVND (reference sequence). The CDR3 has 15 amino acids. CDR3 bases: TGTGCCAGAACAAGTTCGCTCGGTAATACCGGGGAGCTGTTTTTT. Translated: CARTSSLGNTGELFF.

The chain carries TRBV5-4 and TRBJ1-1; unclear D gene. V lost 0 bases, J lost 8 bases, and 14 bases lay in between. Germline-derived CDR1 and CDR2 are SGHNT and YYREEE (reference sequence). The CDR3 extends over 14 amino acids. CDR3 sequence reads: CASSLDESTLEAFF. Written as DNA, the CDR3 is TGTGCCAGCAGCTTGGATGAGTCCACCTTAGAAGCTTTCTTT. The full variable domain, in which reference TRBV5-4 and TRBJ1-1 provide the parts outside the CDR3, is ETGVTQSPTHLIKTRGQQVTLRCSSQSGHNTVSWYQQALGQGPQFIFQYYREEENGRGNFPPRFSGLQFPNYSSELNVNALELDDSALYLCASSLDESTLEAFFGQGTRLTVV.

The V gene is TRBV6-5, the J gene TRBJ1-5, with D tentatively TRBD1 (5 bases). The V end lost 6 bases, the J end lost 4 bases, and 16 bases lay between the germline ends. Germline V CDR1 and CDR2: MNHEY, SVGAGI. CDR3 size: 15 residues. As DNA, the CDR3 is TGTGCCAGCAGCGAAACGGGGGGTAGGAATCAGCCCCAGCATTTT. Its protein is CASSETGGRNQPQHF.

V gene TRBV13 combines with J gene TRBJ2-7; D gene uncertain. CDR1 is PRHDT and CDR2 is FYEKMQ in the germline V gene (reference sequence). Between the trimmed V and J ends, which lost 2 bases and 2 bases, there was a span of 19 bases. This CDR3 contains 17 residues. CDR3 sequence: CASSLRRVGQVAYEQYF. CDR3 bases: TGTGCCAGCAGCTTAAGACGTGTAGGGCAGGTGGCCTACGAGCAGTACTTC.